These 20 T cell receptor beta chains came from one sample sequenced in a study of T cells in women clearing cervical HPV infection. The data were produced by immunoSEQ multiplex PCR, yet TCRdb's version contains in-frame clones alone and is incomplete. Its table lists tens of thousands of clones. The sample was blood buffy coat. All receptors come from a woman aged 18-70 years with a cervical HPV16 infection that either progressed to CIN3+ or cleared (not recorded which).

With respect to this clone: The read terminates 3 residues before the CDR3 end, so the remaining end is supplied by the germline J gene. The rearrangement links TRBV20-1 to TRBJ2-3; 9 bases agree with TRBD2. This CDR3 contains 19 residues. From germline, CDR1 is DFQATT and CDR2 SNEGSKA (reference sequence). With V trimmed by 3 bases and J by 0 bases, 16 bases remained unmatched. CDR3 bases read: TGCAGTGCTAGTCCCCTGAATCCCGCCACTAGCGGGAGCACAGATACG. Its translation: CSASPLNPATSGSTDT. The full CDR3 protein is CSASPLNPATSGSTDTQYF.

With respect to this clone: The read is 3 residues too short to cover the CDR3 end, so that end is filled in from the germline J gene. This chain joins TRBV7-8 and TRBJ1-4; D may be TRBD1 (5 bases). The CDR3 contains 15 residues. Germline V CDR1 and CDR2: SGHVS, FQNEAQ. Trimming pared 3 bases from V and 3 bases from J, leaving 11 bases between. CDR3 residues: CASSFMGQSNEKLFF. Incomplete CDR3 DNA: TGTGCCAGCAGCTTCATGGGGCAGTCTAATGAAAAA.

CDR3 bases read: TGCAGTGCTAGACAGGGGGCGCCGGATGGC. Amino acid sequence: CSARQGAPDG. The full CDR3 protein is CSARQGAPDGYTF. The chain joins TRBV20-1 to TRBJ1-2; 8 bases align to TRBD1. The read comes to an end 3 residues before the CDR3 does, leaving the germline J gene to fill in the end. From germline, CDR1 is DFQATT and CDR2 SNEGSKA (reference sequence). The CDR3 runs to 13 residues. V gave up 2 bases and J gave up 6 bases; unmatched junction bases: 5.

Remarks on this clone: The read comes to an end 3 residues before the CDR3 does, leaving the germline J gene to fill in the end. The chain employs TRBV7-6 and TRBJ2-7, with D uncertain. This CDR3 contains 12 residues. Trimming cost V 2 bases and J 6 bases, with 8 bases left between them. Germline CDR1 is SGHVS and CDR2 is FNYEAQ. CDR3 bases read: TGTGCCAGCAGCTTACTTAGCTCCGAG. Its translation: CASSLLSSE. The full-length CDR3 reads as CASSLLSSEQYF.

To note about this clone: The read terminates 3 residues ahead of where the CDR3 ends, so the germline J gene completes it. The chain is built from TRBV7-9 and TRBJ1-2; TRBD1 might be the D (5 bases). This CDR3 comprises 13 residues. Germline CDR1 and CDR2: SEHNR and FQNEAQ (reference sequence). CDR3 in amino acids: CASSSPGLGHYTF. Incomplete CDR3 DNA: TGTGCCAGCAGCTCCCCGGGACTGGGTCAT.

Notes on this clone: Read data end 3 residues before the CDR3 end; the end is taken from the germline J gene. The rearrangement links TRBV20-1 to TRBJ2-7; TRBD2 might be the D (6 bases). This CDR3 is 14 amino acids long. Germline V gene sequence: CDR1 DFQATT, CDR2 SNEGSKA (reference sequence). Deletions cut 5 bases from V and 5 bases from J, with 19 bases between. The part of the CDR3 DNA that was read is TGCAGTGCTCCGAGAGGCTCGGGGGTGGACGAG. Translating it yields CSAPRGSGVDE. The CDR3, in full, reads CSAPRGSGVDEQYF.

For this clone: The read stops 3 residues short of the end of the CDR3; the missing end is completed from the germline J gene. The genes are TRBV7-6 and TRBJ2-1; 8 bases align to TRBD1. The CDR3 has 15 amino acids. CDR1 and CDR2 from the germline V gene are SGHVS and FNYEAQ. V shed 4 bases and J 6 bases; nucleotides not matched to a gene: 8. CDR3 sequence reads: CASSYSGTGPNEQFF. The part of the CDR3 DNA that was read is TGTGCCAGCAGCTACTCCGGGACAGGCCCCAATGAG.

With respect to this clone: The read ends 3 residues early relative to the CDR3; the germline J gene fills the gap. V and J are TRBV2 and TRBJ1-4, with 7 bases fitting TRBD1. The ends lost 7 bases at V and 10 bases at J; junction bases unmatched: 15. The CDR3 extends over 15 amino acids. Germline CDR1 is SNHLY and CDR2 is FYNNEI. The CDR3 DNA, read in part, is TGTGCCAGCACCCCCACCCAAAGACAGGGCTCAAAA. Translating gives CASTPTQRQGSK. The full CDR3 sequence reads CASTPTQRQGSKLFF.

This CDR3 is CASSFIPGQGGYTF. Incomplete CDR3 DNA: TGTGCCAGCAGCTTCATACCGGGACAGGGTGGC. The chain couples TRBV11-3 to TRBJ1-2, with TRBD1 identical over 9 bases. The read terminates 3 residues before the CDR3 end, so the remaining end is supplied by the germline J gene. CDR3 size: 14 residues. CDR1 is SGHNT, CDR2 YENEEA, per germline. V dropped 3 bases and J dropped 7; count of bases not matched to a gene: 6.

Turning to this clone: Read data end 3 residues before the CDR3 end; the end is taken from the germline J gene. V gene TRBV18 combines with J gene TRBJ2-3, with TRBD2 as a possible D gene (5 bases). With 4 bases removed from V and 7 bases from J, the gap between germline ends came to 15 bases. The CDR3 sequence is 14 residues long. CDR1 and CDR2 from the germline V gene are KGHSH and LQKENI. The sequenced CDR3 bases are TGTGCCAGCTCACTGGACTCGCCACCTTATACG. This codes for CASSLDSPPYT. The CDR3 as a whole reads CASSLDSPPYTQYF.

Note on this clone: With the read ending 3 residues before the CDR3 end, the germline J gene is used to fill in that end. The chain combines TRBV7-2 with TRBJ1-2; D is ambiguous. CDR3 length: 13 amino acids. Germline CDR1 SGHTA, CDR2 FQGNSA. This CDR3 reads CASSSGLRYDYTF. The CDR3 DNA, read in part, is TGTGCCAGCAGCTCCGGACTACGCTACGAC. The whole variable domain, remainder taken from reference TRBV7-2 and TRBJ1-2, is GAGVSQSPSNKVTEKGKDVELRCDPISGHTALYWYRQSLGQGLEFLIYFQGNSAPDKSGLPSDRFSAERTGGSVSTLTIQRTQQEDSAVYLCASSSGLRYDYTFGSGTRLTVV.

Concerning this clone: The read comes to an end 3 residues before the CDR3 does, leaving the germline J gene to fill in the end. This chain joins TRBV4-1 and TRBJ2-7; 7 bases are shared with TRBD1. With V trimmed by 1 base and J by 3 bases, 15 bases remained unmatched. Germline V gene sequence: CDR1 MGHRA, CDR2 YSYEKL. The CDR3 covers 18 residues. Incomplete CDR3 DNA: TGCGCCAGCAGCCAAGCAGACAGAAGGGGGACAGCCGACTACGAG. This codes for CASSQADRRGTADYE. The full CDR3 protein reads CASSQADRRGTADYEQYF.

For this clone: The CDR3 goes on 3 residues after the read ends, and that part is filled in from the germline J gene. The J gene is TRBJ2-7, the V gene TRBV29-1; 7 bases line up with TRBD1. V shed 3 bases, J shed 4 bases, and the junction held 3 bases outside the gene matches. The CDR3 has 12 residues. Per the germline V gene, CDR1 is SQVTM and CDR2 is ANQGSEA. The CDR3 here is CSVETGLYEQYF. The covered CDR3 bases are TGCAGCGTTGAGACAGGGCTGTACGAG.

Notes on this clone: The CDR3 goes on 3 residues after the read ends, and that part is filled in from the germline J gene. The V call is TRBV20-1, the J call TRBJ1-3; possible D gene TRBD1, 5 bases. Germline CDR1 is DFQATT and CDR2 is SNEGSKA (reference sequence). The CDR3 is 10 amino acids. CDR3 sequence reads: CSATPGLIYF. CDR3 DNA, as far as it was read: TGCAGTGCCACGCCGGGACTT.

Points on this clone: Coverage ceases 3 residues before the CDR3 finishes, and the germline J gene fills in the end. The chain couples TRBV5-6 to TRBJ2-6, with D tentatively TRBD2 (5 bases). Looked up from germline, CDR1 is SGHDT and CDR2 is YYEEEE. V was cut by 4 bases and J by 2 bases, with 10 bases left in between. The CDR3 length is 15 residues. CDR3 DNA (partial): TGTGCCAGCAGCCCCGGACTGGCTGGGGCCAACGTC. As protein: CASSPGLAGANV. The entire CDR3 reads CASSPGLAGANVLTF.

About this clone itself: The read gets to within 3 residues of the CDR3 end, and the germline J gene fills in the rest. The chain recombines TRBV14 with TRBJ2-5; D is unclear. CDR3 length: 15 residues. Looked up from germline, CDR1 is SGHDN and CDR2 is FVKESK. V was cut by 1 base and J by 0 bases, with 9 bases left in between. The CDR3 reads CASSQVSWYQETQYF. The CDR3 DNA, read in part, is TGTGCCAGCAGCCAAGTCAGTTGGTACCAAGAGACC.

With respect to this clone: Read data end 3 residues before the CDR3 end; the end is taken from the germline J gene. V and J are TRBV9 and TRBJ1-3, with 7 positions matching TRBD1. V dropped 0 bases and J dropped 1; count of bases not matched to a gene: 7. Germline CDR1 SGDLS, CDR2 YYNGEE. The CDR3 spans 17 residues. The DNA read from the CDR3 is TGTGCCAGCAGCGTAGCTGGTACGGGACAGTCTGGAAACACC. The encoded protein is CASSVAGTGQSGNT. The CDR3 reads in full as CASSVAGTGQSGNTIYF.

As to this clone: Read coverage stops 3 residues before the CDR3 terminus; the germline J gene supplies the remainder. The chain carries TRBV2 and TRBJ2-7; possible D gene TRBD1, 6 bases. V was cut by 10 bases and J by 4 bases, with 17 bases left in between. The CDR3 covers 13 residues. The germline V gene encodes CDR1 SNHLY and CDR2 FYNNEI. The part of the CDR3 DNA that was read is TGTGCCACCCAACAGGGATTGGGTTACGAG. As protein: CATQQGLGYE. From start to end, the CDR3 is CATQQGLGYEQYF.

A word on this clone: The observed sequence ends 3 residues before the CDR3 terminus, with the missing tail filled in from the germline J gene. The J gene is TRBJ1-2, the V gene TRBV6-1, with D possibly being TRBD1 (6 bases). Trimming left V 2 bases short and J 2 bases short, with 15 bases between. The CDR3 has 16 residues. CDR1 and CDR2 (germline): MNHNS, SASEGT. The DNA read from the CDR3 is TGTGCCAGCAGTGAATGGCTCCAGGGGTCGAACTATGGC. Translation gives CASSEWLQGSNYG. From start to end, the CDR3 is CASSEWLQGSNYGYTF.

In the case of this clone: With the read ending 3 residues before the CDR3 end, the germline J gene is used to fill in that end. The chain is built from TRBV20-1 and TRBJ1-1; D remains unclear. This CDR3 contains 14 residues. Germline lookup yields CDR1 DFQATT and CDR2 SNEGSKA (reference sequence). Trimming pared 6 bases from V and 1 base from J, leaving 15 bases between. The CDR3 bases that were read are TGCAGTGCCAGGCGAACCCAAGAGAACACTGAA. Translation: CSARRTQENTE. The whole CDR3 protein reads CSARRTQENTEAFF.